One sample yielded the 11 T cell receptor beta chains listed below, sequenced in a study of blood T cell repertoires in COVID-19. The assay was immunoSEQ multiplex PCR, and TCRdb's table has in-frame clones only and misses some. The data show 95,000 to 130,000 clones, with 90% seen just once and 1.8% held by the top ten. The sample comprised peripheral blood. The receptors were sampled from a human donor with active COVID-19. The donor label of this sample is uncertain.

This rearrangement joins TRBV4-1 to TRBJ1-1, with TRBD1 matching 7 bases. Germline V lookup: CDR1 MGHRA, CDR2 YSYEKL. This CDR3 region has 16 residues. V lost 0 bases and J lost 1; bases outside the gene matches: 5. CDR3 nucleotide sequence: TGCGCCAGCAGCCAAGATGACAGGGCCGGGAACACTGAAGCTTTCTTT. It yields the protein CASSQDDRAGNTEAFF.

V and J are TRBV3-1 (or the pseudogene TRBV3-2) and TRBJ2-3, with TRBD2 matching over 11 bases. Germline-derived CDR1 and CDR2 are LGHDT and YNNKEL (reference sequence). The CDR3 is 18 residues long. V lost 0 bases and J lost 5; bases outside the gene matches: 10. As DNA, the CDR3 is TGTGCCAGCAGCCAAGATGATCTAGCGGGGGGAGTCAAAGATACGCAGTATTTT. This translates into CASSQDDLAGGVKDTQYF.

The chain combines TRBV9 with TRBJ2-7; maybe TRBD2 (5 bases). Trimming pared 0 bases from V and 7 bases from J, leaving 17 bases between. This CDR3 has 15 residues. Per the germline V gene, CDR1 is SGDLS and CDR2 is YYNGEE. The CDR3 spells CASSVGLRTSGEQYF. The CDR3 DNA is TGTGCCAGCAGCGTAGGGTTGAGAACGTCGGGGGAGCAGTACTTC.

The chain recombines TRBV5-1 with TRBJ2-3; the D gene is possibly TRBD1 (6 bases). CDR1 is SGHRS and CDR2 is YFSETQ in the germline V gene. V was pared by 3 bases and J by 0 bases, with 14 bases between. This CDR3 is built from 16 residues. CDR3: CASSYEQGASTDTQYF. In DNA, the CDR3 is TGCGCCAGCAGCTACGAACAGGGAGCTAGCACAGATACGCAGTATTTT.

For the CDR3, the DNA is TGCAGTGCTAGTCGTAGCGGGGGTGTGGGTGAGCAGTTCTTC. Translation: CSASRSGGVGEQFF. The rearrangement joins TRBV20-1 to TRBJ2-1; TRBD2 aligns across 9 bases. Germline trimming cut 3 bases from V and 9 bases from J; bases unmatched to any gene: 9. The germline V gene encodes CDR1 DFQATT and CDR2 SNEGSKA (reference sequence). The CDR3 contains 14 residues.

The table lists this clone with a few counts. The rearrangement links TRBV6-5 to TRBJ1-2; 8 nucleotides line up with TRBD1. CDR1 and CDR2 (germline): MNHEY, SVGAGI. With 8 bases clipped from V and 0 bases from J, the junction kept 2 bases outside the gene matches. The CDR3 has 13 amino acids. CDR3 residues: CASGTGANYGYTF. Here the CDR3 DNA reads TGTGCCAGCGGGACAGGAGCTAACTATGGCTACACCTTC.

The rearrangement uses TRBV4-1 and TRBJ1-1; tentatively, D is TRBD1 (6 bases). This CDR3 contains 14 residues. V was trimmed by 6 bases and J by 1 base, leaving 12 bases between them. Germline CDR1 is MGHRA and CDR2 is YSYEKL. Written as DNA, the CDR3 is TGCGCCAGCAGTCGTCAGGGGCAGAACACTGAAGCTTTCTTT. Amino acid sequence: CASSRQGQNTEAFF.

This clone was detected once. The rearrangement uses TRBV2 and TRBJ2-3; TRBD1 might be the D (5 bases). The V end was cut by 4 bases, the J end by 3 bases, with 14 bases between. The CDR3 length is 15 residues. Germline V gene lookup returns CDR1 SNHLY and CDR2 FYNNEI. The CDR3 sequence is CASSGDRSRTDTQYF. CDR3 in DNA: TGTGCCAGCAGTGGAGACAGATCAAGGACAGATACGCAGTATTTT.

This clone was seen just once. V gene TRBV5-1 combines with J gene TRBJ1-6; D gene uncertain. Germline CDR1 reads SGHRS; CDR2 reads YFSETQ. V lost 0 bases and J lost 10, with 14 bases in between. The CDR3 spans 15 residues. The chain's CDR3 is CASSLGQSSYSPLHF. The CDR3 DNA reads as TGCGCCAGCAGCTTGGGGCAATCCAGTTACTCACCCCTCCACTTT. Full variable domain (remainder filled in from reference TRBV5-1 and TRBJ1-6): KAGVTQTPRYLIKTRGQQVTLSCSPISGHRSVSWYQQTPGQGLQFLFEYFSETQRNKGNFPGRFSGRQFSNSRSEMNVSTLELGDSALYLCASSLGQSSYSPLHFGNGTRLTVT.

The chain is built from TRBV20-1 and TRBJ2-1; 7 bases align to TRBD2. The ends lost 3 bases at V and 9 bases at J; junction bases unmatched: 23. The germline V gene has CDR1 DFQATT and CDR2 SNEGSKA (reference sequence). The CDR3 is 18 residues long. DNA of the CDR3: TGCAGTGCTAGTCCGTCGGGGCGGGGGATGGTTTTTAGGGGTGAGCAGTTCTTC. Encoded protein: CSASPSGRGMVFRGEQFF.

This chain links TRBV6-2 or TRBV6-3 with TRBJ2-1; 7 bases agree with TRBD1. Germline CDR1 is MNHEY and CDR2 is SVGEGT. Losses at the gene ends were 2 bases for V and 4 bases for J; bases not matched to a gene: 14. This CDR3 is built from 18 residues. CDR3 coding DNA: TGTGCCAGCAGTTACCTCTTAGGGGGCGTAGAGTATTACAATGAGCAGTTCTTC. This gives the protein CASSYLLGGVEYYNEQFF.